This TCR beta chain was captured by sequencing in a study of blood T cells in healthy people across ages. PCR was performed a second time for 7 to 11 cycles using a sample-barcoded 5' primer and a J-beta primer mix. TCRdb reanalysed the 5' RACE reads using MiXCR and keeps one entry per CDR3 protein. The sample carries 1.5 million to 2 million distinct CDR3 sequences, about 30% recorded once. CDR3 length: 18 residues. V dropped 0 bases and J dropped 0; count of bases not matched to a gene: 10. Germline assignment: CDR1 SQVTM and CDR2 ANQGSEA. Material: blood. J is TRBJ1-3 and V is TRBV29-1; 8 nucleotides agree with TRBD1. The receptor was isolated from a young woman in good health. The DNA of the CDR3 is TGCAGCGTTGAAGACTACCCCGGGACAGGAAGCTCTGGAAACACCATATATTTT. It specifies CSVEDYPGTGSSGNTIYF.